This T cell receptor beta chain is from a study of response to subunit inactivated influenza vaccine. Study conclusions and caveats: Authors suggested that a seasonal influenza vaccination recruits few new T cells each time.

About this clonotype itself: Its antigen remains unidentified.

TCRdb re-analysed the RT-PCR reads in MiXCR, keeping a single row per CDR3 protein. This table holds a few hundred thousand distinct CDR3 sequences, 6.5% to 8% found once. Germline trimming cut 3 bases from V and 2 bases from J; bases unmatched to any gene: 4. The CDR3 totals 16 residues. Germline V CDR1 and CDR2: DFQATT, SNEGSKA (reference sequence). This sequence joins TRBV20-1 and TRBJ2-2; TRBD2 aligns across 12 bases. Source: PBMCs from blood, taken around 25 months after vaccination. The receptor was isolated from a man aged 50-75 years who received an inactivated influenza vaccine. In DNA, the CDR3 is TGCAGTGCTAGGGTACTAGCGGGAGGAAACACCGGGGAGCTGTTTTTT. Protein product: CSARVLAGGNTGELFF.